These 30 T cell receptor beta chains share one sample of origin, sequenced in a study of shared clonotypes between healthy human individuals. CD45RO-negative, CCR7-positively selected cells formed the naive CD8 fraction, excluding terminally differentiated effector memory CD45RA+ cells. The protocol was immunoSEQ multiplex PCR, while the TCRdb copy is restricted to in-frame clones and leaves out a portion. The sample records about 2 million clones, about 95% being singletons. The sequencing input was naive CD8+ T cells sorted from blood. These TCRs come from a man aged 18 to 30 in good health.

The CDR3 DNA reads TGCGCCAGCAGCCAAAGTGCGGGAGGTATACAAGAGACCCAGTACTTC. It yields the protein CASSQSAGGIQETQYF. The chain is built from TRBV4-3 and TRBJ2-5; TRBD2 matches 8 bases. Germline CDR1 and CDR2: LGHNA and YSLEER. The CDR3 is 16 amino acids. The trim removed 2 bases at V and 2 bases at J, leaving 7 bases unmatched.

The J gene is TRBJ2-1, the V gene TRBV4-3; 8 positions agree with TRBD2. Germline V gene sequence: CDR1 LGHNA, CDR2 YSLEER. The junction had 10 bases not matched to a gene; V was cut back by 4 bases and J by 5 bases. This CDR3 is 16 amino acids long. The CDR3 bases are TGCGCCAGCAGCCCGGGACTAGGGGGGATTAACAATGAGCAGTTCTTC. Translated, it gives CASSPGLGGINNEQFF.

The V call is TRBV28, the J call TRBJ1-5; TRBD1 aligns across 7 bases. CDR1 and CDR2 (germline): MDHEN, SYDVKM. Trimming at V came to 2 bases and at J to 6 bases, leaving 13 bases not matched to a gene. The CDR3 length is 17 residues. CDR3 DNA: TGTGCCAGCAGTTTAGTGGGGATTGACAGGGAGGGTCAGCCCCAGCATTTT. It yields the protein CASSLVGIDREGQPQHF.

V is TRBV11-3 and J is TRBJ2-3, with D perhaps given as TRBD1 or TRBD2 (5 bases each). The CDR3 loop spans 15 amino acids. The germline gives CDR1 SGHNT, CDR2 YENEEA. Trimming shortened V by 5 bases and J by 0 bases, and 12 bases separated the two germline ends. The CDR3 protein is CASSRLGTSTDTQYF. CDR3 DNA sequence: TGTGCCAGCAGCCGTCTGGGGACCAGCACAGATACGCAGTATTTT.

This clone was counted between two and nine times. The chain combines TRBV9 with TRBJ2-3; D might be TRBD1 (5 bases). The CDR3 has 13 amino acids. V lost 0 bases and J lost 4, with 6 bases in between. CDR1 SGDLS and CDR2 YYNGEE come from the germline V gene. The CDR3 DNA reads TGTGCCAGCAGCGTAGAGGGGTCAGATACGCAGTATTTT. Its translation: CASSVEGSDTQYF.

The chain combines TRBV2 with TRBJ2-1; TRBD2 matches 8 bases. After removal of 4 bases from V and 7 bases from J, the junction contained 9 bases not matched to a gene. Germline V gene sequence: CDR1 SNHLY, CDR2 FYNNEI. The CDR3 is made up of 15 amino acids. In DNA form, the CDR3 reads TGTGCCAGCAGTGCGGGAGGGCGGGCGAGAAATGAGCAGTTCTTC. Its translation: CASSAGGRARNEQFF.

The gene calls are TRBV30 and TRBJ2-7, with 7 bases lining up with TRBD1. CDR1 and CDR2 (germline): GTSNPN, SVGIG (reference sequence). The J segment lost 3 bases and the V segment lost 8 bases, leaving 7 bases of the junction unmatched. The length of the CDR3 is 12 residues. Here the CDR3 reads CAGSGDSYEQYF. CDR3 sequence (DNA): TGTGCCGGATCCGGGGACAGCTACGAGCAGTACTTC.

The chain links TRBV29-1 to TRBJ2-3, with D uncertain. CDR1 is SQVTM, CDR2 ANQGSEA, per germline. The CDR3 is 12 residues long. Trimming left V 4 bases short and J 0 bases short, with 5 bases between. DNA of the CDR3: TGCAGCGTTGTATATAGCACAGATACGCAGTATTTT. Encoded protein: CSVVYSTDTQYF.

The J gene is TRBJ2-3, the V gene TRBV15, with D maybe TRBD2 (6 bases). The CDR3 is 15 amino acids. V was cut by 5 bases and J by 0 bases, with 12 bases left in between. Germline CDR1 reads LNHNV; CDR2 reads YYDKDF (reference sequence). The CDR3 is CATSQRRGSTDTQYF. The CDR3 DNA sequence: TGTGCCACCAGCCAACGACGGGGGAGCACAGATACGCAGTATTTT.

The CDR3 region has the DNA TGTGCCAGCAGCCCCCACAGGGAAATGAACACTGAAGCTTTCTTT. This translates into CASSPHREMNTEAFF. The rearrangement joins TRBV13 to TRBJ1-1; tentative D call: TRBD1 (6 bases). With 5 bases removed from V and 0 bases from J, the gap between germline ends came to 13 bases. In germline, CDR1 is PRHDT, CDR2 FYEKMQ (reference sequence). CDR3 length equals 15 residues.

Points on this clone: Different DNA sequences within this sample yield the same CDR3. The chain carries TRBV2 and TRBJ1-1, with D tentatively TRBD1 (6 bases). Per the germline V gene, CDR1 is SNHLY and CDR2 is FYNNEI. Trimming stripped 9 bases from V and 1 base from J, with 6 bases between. This CDR3 contains 11 residues. The CDR3 nucleotides are TGTGCCAGACAGGGGAACACTGAAGCTTTCTTT. This translates into CARQGNTEAFF. The variable domain in full, completed from reference TRBV2 and TRBJ1-1, reads EPEVTQTPSHQVTQMGQEVILRCVPISNHLYFYWYRQILGQKVEFLVSFYNNEISEKSEIFDDQFSVERPDGSNFTLKIRSTKLEDSAMYFCARQGNTEAFFGQGTRLTVV.

This chain joins TRBV5-1 and TRBJ2-7; 8 bases match TRBD2. V was clipped by 1 base and J by 4 bases; unmatched bases: 7. Per the germline V gene, CDR1 is SGHRS and CDR2 is YFSETQ. This CDR3 has 15 residues. The CDR3 nucleotides read TGCGCCAGCAGCTTGTATCCAGCGGGAGAGTACGAGCAGTACTTC. Protein sequence: CASSLYPAGEYEQYF.

This chain uses TRBV4-1 with TRBJ2-7; D is uncertain. The CDR3 covers 12 residues. Trimming removed 0 bases from V and 5 bases from J, with 5 bases in between. Germline V gene sequence: CDR1 MGHRA, CDR2 YSYEKL. The chain's CDR3 is CASSQDWDEQYF. The CDR3 region has the DNA TGCGCCAGCAGCCAAGATTGGGACGAGCAGTACTTC.

V gene TRBV11-2 combines with J gene TRBJ2-3, with TRBD2 identical over 9 bases. This CDR3 comprises 17 residues. V was pared by 1 base and J by 3 bases, with 8 bases of the junction left unmatched. Per the germline V gene, CDR1 is SGHAT and CDR2 is FQNNGV. CDR3 coding DNA: TGTGCCAGCAGCTTAGTCGCGGGGGGGCCCTTAACAGATACGCAGTATTTT. Translation gives CASSLVAGGPLTDTQYF. Based on the CDR3 plus reference TRBV11-2 and TRBJ2-3, the full variable domain is EAGVAQSPRYKIIEKRQSVAFWCNPISGHATLYWYQQILGQGPKLLIQFQNNGVVDDSQLPKDRFSAERLKGVDSTLKIQPAKLEDSAVYLCASSLVAGGPLTDTQYFGPGTRLTVL.

J is TRBJ1-5 and V is TRBV6-1; D is unclear. CDR3 size: 16 residues. Looked up from germline, CDR1 is MNHNS and CDR2 is SASEGT. The V gene lost 3 bases and the J gene lost 1 base, with 13 bases spanning the gap. CDR3 protein: CASSEAGVSSNQPQHF. In DNA form, the CDR3 reads TGTGCCAGCAGTGAGGCCGGGGTCTCGAGCAATCAGCCCCAGCATTTT.

V and J are TRBV14 and TRBJ2-7; D perhaps matches TRBD2 (6 bases). The CDR3 covers 15 residues. Germline CDR1 and CDR2: SGHDN and FVKESK. Trimming cost V 5 bases and J 7 bases, with 21 bases left between them. The DNA of the CDR3 is TGTGCCAGCAGCTTAACCGGGACTGCAGTGGTTGAGCAGTACTTC. This codes for CASSLTGTAVVEQYF.

The chain employs TRBV6-5 and TRBJ1-2, with 7 bases matching TRBD1. This CDR3 contains 14 residues. Germline V CDR1 and CDR2: MNHEY, SVGAGI. The J segment lost 3 bases and the V segment lost 6 bases, leaving 7 bases of the junction unmatched. As DNA, the CDR3 is TGTGCCAGCAGGGAAACAGGGACAGACTATGGCTACACCTTC. It is translated as CASRETGTDYGYTF.

Details on this clone: Other DNA sequences in this specimen translate into the identical CDR3. The chain links TRBV11-2 to TRBJ2-7, with D uncertain. The V gene's germline CDR1 is SGHAT and CDR2 FQNNGV. V shed 2 bases and J shed 4 bases, with 9 bases lying between them. The CDR3 is 13 residues long. The CDR3 DNA follows: TGTGCCAGCAGCTTACGTACATCGTACGAGCAGTACTTC. Its translation is CASSLRTSYEQYF.

The chain uses TRBV7-2 and TRBJ2-7; D possibly uses TRBD1 or TRBD2 (5 bases each). This CDR3 is 14 amino acids long. Looked up from germline, CDR1 is SGHTA and CDR2 is FQGNSA. V was cut by 4 bases and J by 2 bases, with 12 bases left in between. CDR3 sequence (DNA): TGTGCCAGCAGCTCCCGGGACGGTCCCTACGAGCAGTACTTC. As protein: CASSSRDGPYEQYF.

The chain links TRBV6-5 to TRBJ1-4; no definite D call. This CDR3 has 12 amino acids. From germline, CDR1 is MNHEY and CDR2 SVGAGI. Trimming cost V 8 bases and J 2 bases, with 6 bases left between them. For the CDR3, the DNA is TGTGCCAGCGGTGTGACTAATGAAAAACTGTTTTTT. Amino acids: CASGVTNEKLFF.

This sequence joins TRBV5-1 and TRBJ2-3; D unclear. CDR3 length equals 12 residues. V lost 3 bases and J lost 2, with 4 bases in between. The V gene's germline CDR1 is SGHRS and CDR2 YFSETQ. Here the CDR3 reads CASSYHTDTQYF. CDR3 nucleotides: TGCGCCAGCAGCTACCACACAGATACGCAGTATTTT.

The rearrangement links TRBV30 to TRBJ2-4; 9 bases agree with TRBD1. The CDR3 spans 11 residues. Looked up from germline, CDR1 is GTSNPN and CDR2 is SVGIG (reference sequence). After removal of 6 bases from V and 7 bases from J, the junction contained 1 base not matched to a gene. The CDR3 loop is CACGTGNIQYF. The CDR3 DNA reads as TGTGCCTGTGGGACAGGGAACATTCAGTACTTC.

This sequence joins TRBV28 and TRBJ2-3; D possibly corresponds to TRBD2 (5 bases). Trimming took 4 bases from V and 0 from J, leaving 8 bases between them. The CDR3 length is 14 residues. Germline V lookup: CDR1 MDHEN, CDR2 SYDVKM. CDR3 nucleotides: TGTGCCAGCAGTTCGGGGTATAGCACAGATACGCAGTATTTT. Encoded protein: CASSSGYSTDTQYF.

The gene calls are TRBV30 and TRBJ2-1; D gene ambiguous. Germline V gives CDR1 GTSNPN, CDR2 SVGIG (reference sequence). The CDR3 covers 14 residues. The ends were cut back, 0 bases at V and 9 bases at J, with 15 bases in the middle. The CDR3 nucleotides read TGTGCCTGGAGTGTTGTATCCCCCTGGGGTGAGCAGTTCTTC. It translates to CAWSVVSPWGEQFF. The full variable domain, rest sourced from reference TRBV30 and TRBJ2-1, is SQTIHQWPATLVQPVGSPLSLECTVEGTSNPNLYWYRQAAGRGLQLLFYSVGIGQISSEVPQNLSASRPQDRQFILSSKKLLLSDSGFYLCAWSVVSPWGEQFFGPGTRLTVL.

The chain employs TRBV4-1 and TRBJ2-1, with no clear D. The germline V gene has CDR1 MGHRA and CDR2 YSYEKL. V was cut by 6 bases and J by 7 bases, with 10 bases left in between. The length of the CDR3 is 12 residues. CDR3 sequence (DNA): TGCGCCAGCAGTACGGAGCTAAATGAGCAGTTCTTC. Translated: CASSTELNEQFF.

This chain connects TRBV2 to TRBJ2-4; D not resolved. V dropped 3 bases and J dropped 9 bases, with 9 bases sitting between them. Germline-derived CDR1 and CDR2 are SNHLY and FYNNEI. The length of the CDR3 is 12 residues. CDR3 protein: CASSDERSIQYF. The CDR3 region has the DNA TGTGCCAGCAGTGATGAGAGGAGCATTCAGTACTTC.

J is TRBJ2-2 and V is TRBV28, with TRBD2 matching 8 bases. This CDR3 has 16 residues. Germline V lookup: CDR1 MDHEN, CDR2 SYDVKM. The V and J ends lost 6 bases and 4 bases, in that order; junction bases with no gene match: 10. CDR3 loop: CASRPAGAASTGELFF. The CDR3 DNA follows: TGTGCCAGCAGGCCAGCGGGGGCCGCGAGCACCGGGGAGCTGTTTTTT. Looking up the rest from reference TRBV28 and TRBJ2-2 gives the full variable domain: DVKVTQSSRYLVKRTGEKVFLECVQDMDHENMFWYRQDPGLGLRLIYFSYDVKMKEKGDIPEGYSVSREKKERFSLILESASTNQTSMYLCASRPAGAASTGELFFGEGSRLTVL.

CDR3 sequence reads: CATGTSAYEQYF. CDR3 DNA: TGTGCCACCGGGACTAGCGCTTACGAGCAGTACTTC. V usage is TRBV10-3 and J usage is TRBJ2-7; TRBD2 agrees at 10 bases. The CDR3 contains 12 residues. V dropped 10 bases and J dropped 4; count of bases not matched to a gene: 4. CDR1 is ENHRY and CDR2 is SYGVKD in the germline V gene.

The V and J genes are TRBV30 and TRBJ2-6, with D perhaps assigned TRBD1 or TRBD2 (5 bases each). V dropped 0 bases and J dropped 2 bases, with 8 bases sitting between them. This CDR3 contains 15 residues. In germline, CDR1 is GTSNPN, CDR2 SVGIG (reference sequence). The CDR3 spells CAWSVEGTGANVLTF. In nucleotides, the CDR3 is TGTGCCTGGAGTGTCGAGGGGACTGGGGCCAACGTCCTGACTTTC.

As for this clone: This sample also contains other DNA sequences that code for the same CDR3. This rearrangement joins TRBV6-5 to TRBJ1-6; D is unclear. Germline CDR1 reads MNHEY; CDR2 reads SVGAGI. This CDR3 contains 13 residues. V shed 0 bases and J shed 8 bases, with 5 bases lying between them. The CDR3: CASSYSADSPLHF. CDR3 coding DNA: TGTGCCAGCAGTTACTCTGCGGATTCACCCCTCCACTTT.